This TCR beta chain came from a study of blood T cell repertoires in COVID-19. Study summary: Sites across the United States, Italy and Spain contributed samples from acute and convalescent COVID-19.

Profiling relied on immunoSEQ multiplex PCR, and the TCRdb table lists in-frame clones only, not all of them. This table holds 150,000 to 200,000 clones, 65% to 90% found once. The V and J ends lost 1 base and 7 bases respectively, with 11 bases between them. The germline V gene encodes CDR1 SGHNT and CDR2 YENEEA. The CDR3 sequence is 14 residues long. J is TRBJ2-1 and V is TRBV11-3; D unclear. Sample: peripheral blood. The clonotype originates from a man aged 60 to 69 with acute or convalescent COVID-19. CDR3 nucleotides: TGTGCCAGCAGCTTAGGGCGGTTGAGGAATGAGCAGTTCTTC. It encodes CASSLGRLRNEQFF.